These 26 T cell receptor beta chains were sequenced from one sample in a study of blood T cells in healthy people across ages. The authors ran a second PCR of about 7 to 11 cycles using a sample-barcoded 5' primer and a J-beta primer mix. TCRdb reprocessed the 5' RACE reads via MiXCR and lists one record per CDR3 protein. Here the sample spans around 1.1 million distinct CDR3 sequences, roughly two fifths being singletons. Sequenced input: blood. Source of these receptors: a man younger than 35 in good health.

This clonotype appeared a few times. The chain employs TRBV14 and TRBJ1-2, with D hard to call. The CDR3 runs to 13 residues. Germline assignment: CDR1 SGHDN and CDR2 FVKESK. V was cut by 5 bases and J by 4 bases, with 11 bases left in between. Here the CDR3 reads CASSSGFIYGYTF. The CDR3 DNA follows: TGTGCCAGCAGCTCGGGCTTTATCTATGGCTACACCTTC.

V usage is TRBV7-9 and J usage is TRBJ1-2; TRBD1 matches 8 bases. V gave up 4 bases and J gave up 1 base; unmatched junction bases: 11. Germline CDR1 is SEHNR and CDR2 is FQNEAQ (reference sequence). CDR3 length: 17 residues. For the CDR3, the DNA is TGTGCCAGCAGCTACCCGGGACAGGCTGTCGATAACTATGGCTACACCTTC. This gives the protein CASSYPGQAVDNYGYTF.

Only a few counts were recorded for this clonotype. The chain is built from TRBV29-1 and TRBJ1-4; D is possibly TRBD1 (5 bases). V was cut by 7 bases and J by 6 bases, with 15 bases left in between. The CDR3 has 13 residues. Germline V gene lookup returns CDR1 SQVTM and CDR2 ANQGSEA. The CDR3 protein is CSARGWGYEKLFF. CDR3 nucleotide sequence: TGCAGCGCGAGAGGATGGGGGTATGAAAAACTGTTTTTT.

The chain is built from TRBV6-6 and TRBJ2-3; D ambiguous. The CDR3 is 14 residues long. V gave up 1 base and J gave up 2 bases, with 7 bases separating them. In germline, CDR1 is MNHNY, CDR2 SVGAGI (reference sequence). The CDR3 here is CASSYLTHTDTQYF. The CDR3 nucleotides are TGTGCCAGCAGTTACTTGACACACACAGATACGCAGTATTTT.

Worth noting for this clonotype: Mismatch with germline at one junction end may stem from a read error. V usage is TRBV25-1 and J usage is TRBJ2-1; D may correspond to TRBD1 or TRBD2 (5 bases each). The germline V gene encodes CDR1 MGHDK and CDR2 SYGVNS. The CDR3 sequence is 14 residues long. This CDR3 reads CTSSHAGTLDEQFF. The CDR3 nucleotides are TGTACCAGCAGCCATGCCGGGACCCTCGATGAGCAGTTCTTC. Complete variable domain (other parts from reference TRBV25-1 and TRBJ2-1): EADIYQTPRYLVIGTGKKITLECSQTMGHDKMYWYQQDPGMELHLIHYSYGVNSTEKGDLSSESTVSRIRTEHFPLTLESARPSHTSQYLCTSSHAGTLDEQFFGPGTRLTVL.

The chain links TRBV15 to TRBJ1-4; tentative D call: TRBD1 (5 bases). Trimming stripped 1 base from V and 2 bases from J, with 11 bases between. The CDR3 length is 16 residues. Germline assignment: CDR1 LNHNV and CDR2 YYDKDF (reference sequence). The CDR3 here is CATSRGSTGTNEKLFF. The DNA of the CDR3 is TGTGCCACCAGCAGAGGGAGCACAGGTACTAATGAAAAACTGTTTTTT.

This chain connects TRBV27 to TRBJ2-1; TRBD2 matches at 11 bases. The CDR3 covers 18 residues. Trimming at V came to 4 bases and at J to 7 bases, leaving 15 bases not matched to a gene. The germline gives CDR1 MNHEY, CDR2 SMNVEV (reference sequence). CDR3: CASSSPSVSGGAINEQFF. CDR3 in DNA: TGTGCCAGCAGTTCCCCGTCAGTTAGCGGGGGGGCGATTAATGAGCAGTTCTTC.

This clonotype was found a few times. The chain's CDR3 is CASSARDARFF. CDR3 nucleotide sequence: TGTGCCAGCAGCGCCCGGGACGCACGGTTCTTC. The chain joins TRBV11-2 to TRBJ2-1; D possibly matches TRBD1 or TRBD2 (5 bases each). Trimming cost V 5 bases and J 15 bases, with 14 bases left between them. The CDR3 has 11 residues. Per germline, CDR1 SGHAT and CDR2 FQNNGV.

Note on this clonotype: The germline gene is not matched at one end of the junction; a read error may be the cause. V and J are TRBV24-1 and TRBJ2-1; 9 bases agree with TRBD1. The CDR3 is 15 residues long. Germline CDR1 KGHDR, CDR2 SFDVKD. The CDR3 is CTTSDVDRGTNEQFF. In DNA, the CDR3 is TGTACCACCAGTGATGTGGACAGGGGAACGAATGAGCAGTTCTTC.

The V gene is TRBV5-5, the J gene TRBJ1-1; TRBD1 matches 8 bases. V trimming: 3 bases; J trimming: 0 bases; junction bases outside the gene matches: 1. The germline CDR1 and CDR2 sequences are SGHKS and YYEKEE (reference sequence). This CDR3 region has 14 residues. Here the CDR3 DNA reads TGTGCCAGCAGCTCACAGGGGGTGAACACTGAAGCTTTCTTT. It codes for CASSSQGVNTEAFF.

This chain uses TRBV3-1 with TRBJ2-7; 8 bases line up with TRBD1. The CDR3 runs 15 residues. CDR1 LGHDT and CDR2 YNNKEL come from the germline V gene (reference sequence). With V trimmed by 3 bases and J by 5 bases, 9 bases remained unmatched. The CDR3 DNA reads TGTGCCAGCAGCCAGTGGACAGGGAGTAGGGACGAGCAGTACTTC. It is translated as CASSQWTGSRDEQYF.

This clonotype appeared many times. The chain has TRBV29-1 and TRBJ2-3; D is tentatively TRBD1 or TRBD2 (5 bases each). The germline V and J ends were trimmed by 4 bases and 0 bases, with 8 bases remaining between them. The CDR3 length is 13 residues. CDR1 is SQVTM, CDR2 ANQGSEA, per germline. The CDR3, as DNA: TGCAGCGTTGGCGAGGGGAGCACAGATACGCAGTATTTT. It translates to CSVGEGSTDTQYF.

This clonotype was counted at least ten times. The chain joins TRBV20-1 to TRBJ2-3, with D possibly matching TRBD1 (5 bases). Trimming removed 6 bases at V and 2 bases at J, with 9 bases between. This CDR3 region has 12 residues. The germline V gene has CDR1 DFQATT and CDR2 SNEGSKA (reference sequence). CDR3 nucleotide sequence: TGCAGTGCCCAGGACAACACAGATACGCAGTATTTT. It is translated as CSAQDNTDTQYF.

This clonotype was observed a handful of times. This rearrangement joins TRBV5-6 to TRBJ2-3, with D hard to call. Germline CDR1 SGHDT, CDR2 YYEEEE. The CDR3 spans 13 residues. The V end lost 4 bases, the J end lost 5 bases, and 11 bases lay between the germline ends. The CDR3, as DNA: TGTGCCAGCAGCCCGAAGGCTTTAGATACGCAGTATTTT. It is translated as CASSPKALDTQYF.

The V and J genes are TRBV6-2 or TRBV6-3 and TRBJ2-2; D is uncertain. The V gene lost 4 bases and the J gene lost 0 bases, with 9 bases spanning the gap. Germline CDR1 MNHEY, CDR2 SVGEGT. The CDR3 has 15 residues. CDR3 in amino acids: CASSLAFANTGELFF. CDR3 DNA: TGTGCCAGCAGTTTGGCTTTCGCGAACACCGGGGAGCTGTTTTTT.

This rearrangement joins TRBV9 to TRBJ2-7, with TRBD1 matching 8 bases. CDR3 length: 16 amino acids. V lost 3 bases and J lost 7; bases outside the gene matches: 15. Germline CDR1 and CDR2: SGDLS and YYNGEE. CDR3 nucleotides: TGTGCCAGCAGCGCTGAGGGACAGGTGGGATACAATGAGCAGTACTTC. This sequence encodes CASSAEGQVGYNEQYF.

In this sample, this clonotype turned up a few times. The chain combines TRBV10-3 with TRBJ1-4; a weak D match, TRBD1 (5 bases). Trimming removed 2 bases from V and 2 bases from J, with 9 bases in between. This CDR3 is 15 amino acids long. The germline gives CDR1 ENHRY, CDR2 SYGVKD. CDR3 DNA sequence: TGTGCCATCAGTGAGACAGGACCCACTAATGAAAAACTGTTTTTT. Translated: CAISETGPTNEKLFF.

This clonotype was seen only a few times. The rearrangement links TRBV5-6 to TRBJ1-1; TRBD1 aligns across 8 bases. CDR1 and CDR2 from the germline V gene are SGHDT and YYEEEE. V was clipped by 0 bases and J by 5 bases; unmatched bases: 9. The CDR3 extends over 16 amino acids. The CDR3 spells CASSLAGGIIGTEAFF. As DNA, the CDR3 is TGTGCCAGCAGCTTGGCAGGGGGCATAATTGGGACTGAAGCTTTCTTT.

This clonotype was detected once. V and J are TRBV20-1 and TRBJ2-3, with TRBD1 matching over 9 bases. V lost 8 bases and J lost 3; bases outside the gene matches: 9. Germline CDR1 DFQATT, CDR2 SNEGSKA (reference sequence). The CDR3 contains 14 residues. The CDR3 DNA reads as TGCAGTAGCCACAGGGGGCTGGGGACAGATACGCAGTATTTT. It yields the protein CSSHRGLGTDTQYF.

CDR3 nucleotide sequence: TGTGCCAGCAGCCCTTTACCGGGACTAGCGGGGTTGGAGACCCAGTACTTC. Protein: CASSPLPGLAGLETQYF. The chain couples TRBV2 to TRBJ2-7; 13 bases agree with TRBD2. With the DNA end fitting TRBJ2-5 better, the J assignment may be wrong. Germline V gene data show CDR1 as SNHLY and CDR2 as FYNNEI. The CDR3 is 17 residues long.

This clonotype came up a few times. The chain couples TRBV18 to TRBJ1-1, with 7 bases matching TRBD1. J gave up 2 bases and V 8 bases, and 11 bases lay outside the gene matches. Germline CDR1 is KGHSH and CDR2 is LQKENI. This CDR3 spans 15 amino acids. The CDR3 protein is CASSPRTGANTEAFF. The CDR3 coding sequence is TGTGCCAGCAGCCCCCGGACAGGAGCAAACACTGAAGCTTTCTTT.

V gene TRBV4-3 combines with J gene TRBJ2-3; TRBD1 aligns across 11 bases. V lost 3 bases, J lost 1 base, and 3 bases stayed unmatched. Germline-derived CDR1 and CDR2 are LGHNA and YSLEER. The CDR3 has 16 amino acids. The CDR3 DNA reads TGCGCCAGCAGCCACTGGACAGGGGGCGGCACAGATACGCAGTATTTT. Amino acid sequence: CASSHWTGGGTDTQYF.

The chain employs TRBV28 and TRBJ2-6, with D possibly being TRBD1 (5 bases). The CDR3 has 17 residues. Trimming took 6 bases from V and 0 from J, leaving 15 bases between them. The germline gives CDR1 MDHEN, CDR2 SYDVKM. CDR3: CASRAPTANSGANVLTF. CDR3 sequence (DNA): TGTGCCAGCAGGGCTCCGACAGCAAACTCTGGGGCCAACGTCCTGACTTTC.

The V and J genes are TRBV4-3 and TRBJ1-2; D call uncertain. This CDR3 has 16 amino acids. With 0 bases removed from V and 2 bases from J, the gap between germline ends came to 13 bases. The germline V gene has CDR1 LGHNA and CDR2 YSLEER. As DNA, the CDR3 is TGCGCCAGCAGCCAAGATTCCGGTGCCACGAACTATGGCTACACCTTC. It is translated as CASSQDSGATNYGYTF.

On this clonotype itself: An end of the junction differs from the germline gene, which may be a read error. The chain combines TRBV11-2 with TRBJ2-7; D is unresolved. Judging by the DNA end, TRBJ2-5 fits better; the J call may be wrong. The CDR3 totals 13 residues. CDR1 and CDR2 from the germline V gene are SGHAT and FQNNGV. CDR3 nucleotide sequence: TGTACCAGCAGCTTTGCGGCCATTGGGACCCAGTACTTC. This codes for CTSSFAAIGTQYF.

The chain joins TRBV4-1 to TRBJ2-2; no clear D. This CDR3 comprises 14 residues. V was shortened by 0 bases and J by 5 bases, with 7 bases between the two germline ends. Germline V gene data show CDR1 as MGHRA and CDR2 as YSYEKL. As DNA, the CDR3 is TGCGCCAGCAGCCAAGACGGGCAAACCGGGGAGCTGTTTTTT. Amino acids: CASSQDGQTGELFF.